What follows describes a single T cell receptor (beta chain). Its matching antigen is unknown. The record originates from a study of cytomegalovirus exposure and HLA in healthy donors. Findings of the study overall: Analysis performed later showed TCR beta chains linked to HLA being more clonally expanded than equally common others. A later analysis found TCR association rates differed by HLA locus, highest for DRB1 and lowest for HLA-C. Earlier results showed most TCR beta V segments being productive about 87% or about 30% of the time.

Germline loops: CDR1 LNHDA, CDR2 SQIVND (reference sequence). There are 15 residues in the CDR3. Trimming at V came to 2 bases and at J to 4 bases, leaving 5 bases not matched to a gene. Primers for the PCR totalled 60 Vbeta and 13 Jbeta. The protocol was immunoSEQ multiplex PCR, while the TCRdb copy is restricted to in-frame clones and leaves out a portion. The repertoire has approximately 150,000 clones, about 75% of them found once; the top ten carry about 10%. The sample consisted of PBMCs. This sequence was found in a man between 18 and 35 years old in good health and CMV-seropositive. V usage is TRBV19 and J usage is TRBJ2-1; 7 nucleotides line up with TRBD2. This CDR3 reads CASSISRREYNEQFF. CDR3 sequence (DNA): TGTGCCAGTAGTATATCGCGGCGGGAGTACAATGAGCAGTTCTTC.